Below, 21 T cell receptor beta chains from the same sample are listed, as sequenced in a study of human T cells and chemical hapten exposure. This sample's time point: pre-sensitization, week 0. Regarding treatment: therapeutic diphenylcyclopropenone sensitization with weekly scalp DPC. TCRdb reprocessed the RACE reads via MiXCR and lists one record per CDR3 protein. Of roughly 120,000 distinct CDR3 sequences listed, about 13% are singletons. The sample in question was whole blood, obtained in connection with sensitization to the hapten diphenylcyclopropenone (DPC). Every receptor here comes from a woman aged 18 to 35 with alopecia areata. Some clones in this sample may be carry-over from other donors' samples.

There are a few counts of this clonotype. This chain links TRBV7-9 with TRBJ1-3; D gene unclear. V lost 10 bases, J lost 0 bases, and 16 bases lay in between. The CDR3 has 15 residues. Germline-derived CDR1 and CDR2 are SEHNR and FQNEAQ (reference sequence). The CDR3 DNA reads as TGTGCCACCCGGAGAGGAGTAACCTCTGGAAACACCATATATTTT. This encodes CATRRGVTSGNTIYF.

At least ten counts were recorded for this clonotype. The rearrangement uses TRBV29-1 and TRBJ2-7; a possible D gene is TRBD2 (6 bases). The CDR3 totals 12 residues. Looked up from germline, CDR1 is SQVTM and CDR2 is ANQGSEA. The ends were cut back, 1 base at V and 10 bases at J, with 14 bases in the middle. CDR3 amino acids: CSVEVSGTLQYF. In DNA form, the CDR3 reads TGCAGCGTTGAAGTCTCAGGGACTCTTCAGTACTTC.

This clonotype was counted many times. The V and J genes are TRBV27 and TRBJ1-5; D gene ambiguous. CDR1 is MNHEY, CDR2 SMNVEV, per germline (reference sequence). Trimming shortened V by 3 bases and J by 5 bases, and 8 bases separated the two germline ends. There are 13 residues in the CDR3. The CDR3 sequence is CASSLSSYQPQHF. In DNA, the CDR3 is TGTGCCAGCAGTTTGTCTTCCTATCAGCCCCAGCATTTT.

The rearrangement uses TRBV10-3 and TRBJ1-1; 7 bases align to TRBD1. V was clipped by 5 bases and J by 3 bases; unmatched bases: 9. Germline V gene lookup returns CDR1 ENHRY and CDR2 SYGVKD. There are 15 residues in the CDR3. The CDR3 nucleotides read TGTGCCATCAGTATAGGACAGGCGAGGCACACTGAAGCTTTCTTT. Protein: CAISIGQARHTEAFF.

Only a few counts were recorded for this clonotype. The V and J genes are TRBV5-4 and TRBJ2-7; tentative D call: TRBD1 (5 bases). This CDR3 contains 14 residues. CDR1 and CDR2 (germline): SGHNT, YYREEE (reference sequence). V lost 0 bases, J lost 2 bases, and 9 bases lay in between. In DNA, the CDR3 is TGTGCCAGCAGCTTGGACAGGTTCCCCTACGAGCAGTACTTC. It is translated as CASSLDRFPYEQYF. The full variable domain, in which reference TRBV5-4 and TRBJ2-7 provide the parts outside the CDR3, is ETGVTQSPTHLIKTRGQQVTLRCSSQSGHNTVSWYQQALGQGPQFIFQYYREEENGRGNFPPRFSGLQFPNYSSELNVNALELDDSALYLCASSLDRFPYEQYFGPGTRLTVT.

This clonotype appeared a few times. V gene TRBV6-2 or TRBV6-3 combines with J gene TRBJ1-1; D is unresolved. The CDR3 is made up of 15 amino acids. V was pared by 6 bases and J by 2 bases, with 16 bases between. CDR1 and CDR2 (germline): MNHEY, SVGEGT. CDR3: CASSPRRAVNTEAFF. CDR3 nucleotides: TGTGCCAGCAGCCCCCGGAGGGCGGTCAACACTGAAGCTTTCTTT.

This clonotype was counted ten times or more. This chain uses TRBV28 with TRBJ2-7; 13 nucleotides agree with TRBD2. Germline CDR1 and CDR2: MDHEN and SYDVKM. After removal of 5 bases from V and 4 bases from J, the junction contained 5 bases not matched to a gene. The CDR3 totals 15 residues. The CDR3 sequence: CASSLGTSGDYEQYF. CDR3 nucleotide sequence: TGTGCCAGCAGTCTAGGGACTAGCGGGGATTACGAGCAGTACTTC.

This clonotype occurred a few times. V and J are TRBV4-2 and TRBJ2-7; D unclear. V shed 2 bases and J shed 1 base, with 12 bases lying between them. Germline lookup yields CDR1 LGHNA and CDR2 YNFKEQ. This CDR3 region has 15 residues. This CDR3 reads CASSQFLAASYEQYF. The CDR3 DNA follows: TGTGCCAGCAGCCAATTTTTGGCGGCTTCCTACGAGCAGTACTTC.

This rearrangement joins TRBV9 to TRBJ2-2, with D possibly called TRBD1 or TRBD2 (5 bases each). The germline gives CDR1 SGDLS, CDR2 YYNGEE. The germline V and J ends were trimmed by 1 base and 5 bases, with 15 bases remaining between them. The CDR3 totals 16 residues. CDR3 sequence: CASSVRGTSNTGELFF. As DNA, the CDR3 is TGTGCCAGCAGCGTAAGGGGCACTAGTAATACCGGGGAGCTGTTTTTT.

This clonotype was observed a few times. The chain combines TRBV5-6 with TRBJ1-1; 7 nucleotides line up with TRBD1. Germline CDR1 is SGHDT and CDR2 is YYEEEE. V was clipped by 2 bases and J by 1 base; unmatched bases: 14. The CDR3 is 18 amino acids. The DNA for the CDR3 is TGTGCCAGCAGCTTTAAACCAGGGGGATATGGTCGGAACACTGAAGCTTTCTTT. It translates to CASSFKPGGYGRNTEAFF. Based on the CDR3 plus reference TRBV5-6 and TRBJ1-1, the full variable domain is DAGVTQSPTHLIKTRGQQVTLRCSPKSGHDTVSWYQQALGQGPQFIFQYYEEEERQRGNFPDRFSGHQFPNYSSELNVNALLLGDSALYLCASSFKPGGYGRNTEAFFGQGTRLTVV.

The sample holds a few counts of this clonotype. This sequence joins TRBV4-1 and TRBJ2-2, with TRBD2 matching over 10 bases. The CDR3 is 18 amino acids. With 0 bases clipped from V and 1 base from J, the junction kept 5 bases outside the gene matches. The germline CDR1 and CDR2 sequences are MGHRA and YSYEKL. The CDR3: CASSQEASGGMNTGELFF. In DNA form, the CDR3 reads TGCGCCAGCAGCCAAGAAGCTAGCGGGGGAATGAACACCGGGGAGCTGTTTTTT.

The chain couples TRBV20-1 to TRBJ2-5; D is possibly TRBD2 (6 bases). Trimming removed 5 bases at V and 4 bases at J, with 17 bases between. Germline assignment: CDR1 DFQATT and CDR2 SNEGSKA (reference sequence). This CDR3 is built from 14 residues. CDR3 in amino acids: CSAPLAGLGETQYF. The DNA of the CDR3 is TGCAGTGCTCCCCTCGCGGGGCTGGGAGAGACCCAGTACTTC.

The rearrangement uses TRBV3-1 and TRBJ2-3; D may match TRBD1 or TRBD2 (6 bases each). This CDR3 spans 16 amino acids. Trimming removed 3 bases from V and 1 base from J, with 14 bases in between. CDR1 is LGHDT and CDR2 is YNNKEL in the germline V gene (reference sequence). This chain's CDR3 is CASSHYGGGGTDTQYF. In nucleotides, the CDR3 is TGTGCCAGCAGCCACTACGGGGGCGGGGGCACAGATACGCAGTATTTT.

This clonotype was recorded a few times. The rearrangement links TRBV9 to TRBJ1-2; 9 nucleotides match TRBD1. V lost 5 bases to trimming and J lost 7 bases; unmatched junction nucleotides: 12. This CDR3 is 15 amino acids long. CDR1 is SGDLS, CDR2 YYNGEE, per germline. The CDR3 region has the DNA TGTGCCAGCAGTTTGTCCCGGGACAGGGCAGGTGGCTACACCTTC. It encodes CASSLSRDRAGGYTF.

This clonotype occurred a few times. This rearrangement joins TRBV5-1 to TRBJ1-1; D uncertain. Germline V gene sequence: CDR1 SGHRS, CDR2 YFSETQ. The CDR3 consists of 15 residues. Trimming shortened V by 4 bases and J by 0 bases, and 13 bases separated the two germline ends. This CDR3 reads CASSVYTALNTEAFF. CDR3 sequence (DNA): TGCGCCAGCAGCGTATACACCGCTCTGAACACTGAAGCTTTCTTT.

This clonotype was picked up a small number of times. V and J are TRBV6-2 or TRBV6-3 and TRBJ2-7; a possible D gene is TRBD1 (6 bases). The CDR3 runs 11 residues. CDR1 and CDR2 (germline): MNHEY, SVGEGT. V was shortened by 5 bases and J by 5 bases, with 7 bases between the two germline ends. The CDR3 is CASSQGNEQYF. The CDR3 DNA reads as TGTGCCAGCAGTCAGGGGAACGAGCAGTACTTC.

V and J are TRBV20-1 and TRBJ2-5, with 8 bases aligning to TRBD2. The junction had 15 bases not matched to a gene; V was cut back by 6 bases and J by 3 bases. Germline V lookup: CDR1 DFQATT, CDR2 SNEGSKA (reference sequence). The CDR3 is 16 amino acids. The DNA for the CDR3 is TGCAGTGCCAGGGACCGGGGGGGCCCTTATAAAGAGACCCAGTACTTC. Amino acids: CSARDRGGPYKETQYF.

The chain has TRBV29-1 and TRBJ1-1, with 9 bases aligning to TRBD1. J gave up 3 bases and V 8 bases, and 4 bases lay outside the gene matches. Germline-derived CDR1 and CDR2 are SQVTM and ANQGSEA. This CDR3 region has 12 residues. CDR3: CSFRTGDTEAFF. CDR3 coding DNA: TGCAGCTTCAGGACAGGGGACACTGAAGCTTTCTTT.

This clonotype occurred many times. This chain connects TRBV5-1 to TRBJ1-2; a possible D gene is TRBD1 (5 bases). CDR3 length equals 13 residues. V lost 5 bases, J lost 7 bases, and 15 bases lay in between. Germline V lookup: CDR1 SGHRS, CDR2 YFSETQ. The CDR3 bases are TGCGCCAGCAGAACCGGGACGACGGGTGGCTACACCTTC. Translated, it gives CASRTGTTGGYTF. Full variable domain (remainder filled in from reference TRBV5-1 and TRBJ1-2): KAGVTQTPRYLIKTRGQQVTLSCSPISGHRSVSWYQQTPGQGLQFLFEYFSETQRNKGNFPGRFSGRQFSNSRSEMNVSTLELGDSALYLCASRTGTTGGYTFGSGTRLTVV.

This clonotype was counted a few times. The V and J genes are TRBV20-1 and TRBJ1-1, with TRBD1 matching over 7 bases. The germline CDR1 and CDR2 sequences are DFQATT and SNEGSKA (reference sequence). The junction had 7 bases not matched to a gene; V was cut back by 3 bases and J by 3 bases. The CDR3 covers 14 residues. CDR3: CSASTGEGDTEAFF. The CDR3 nucleotides read TGCAGTGCTAGTACAGGGGAGGGTGACACTGAAGCTTTCTTT.

The chain combines TRBV7-9 with TRBJ2-7, with TRBD1 matching 8 bases. Germline values: CDR1 SEHNR, CDR2 FQNEAQ (reference sequence). V lost 0 bases to trimming and J lost 3 bases; unmatched junction nucleotides: 4. This CDR3 has 15 residues. The CDR3 here is CASSLAWTGNYEQYF. The CDR3 nucleotides read TGTGCCAGCAGCTTAGCATGGACAGGGAACTACGAGCAGTACTTC.